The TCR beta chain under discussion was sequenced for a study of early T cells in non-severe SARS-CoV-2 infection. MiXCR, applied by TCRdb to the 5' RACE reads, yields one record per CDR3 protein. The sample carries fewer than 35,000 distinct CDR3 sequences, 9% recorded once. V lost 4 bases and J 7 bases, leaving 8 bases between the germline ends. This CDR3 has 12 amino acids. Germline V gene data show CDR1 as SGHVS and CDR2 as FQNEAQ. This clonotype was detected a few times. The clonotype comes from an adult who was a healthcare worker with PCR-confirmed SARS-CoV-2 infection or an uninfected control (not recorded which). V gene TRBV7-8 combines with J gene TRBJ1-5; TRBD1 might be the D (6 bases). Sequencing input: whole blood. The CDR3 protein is CASSSTGQPQHF. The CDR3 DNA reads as TGTGCCAGCAGCTCGACAGGACAGCCCCAGCATTTT.